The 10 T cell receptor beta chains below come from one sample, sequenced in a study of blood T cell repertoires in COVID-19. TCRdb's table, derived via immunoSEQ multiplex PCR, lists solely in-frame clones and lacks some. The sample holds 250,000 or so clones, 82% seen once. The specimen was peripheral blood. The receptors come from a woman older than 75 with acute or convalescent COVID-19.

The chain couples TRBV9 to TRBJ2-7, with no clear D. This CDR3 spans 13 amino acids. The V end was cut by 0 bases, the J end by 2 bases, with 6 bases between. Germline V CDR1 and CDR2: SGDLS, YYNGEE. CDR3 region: CASSVGLAYEQYF. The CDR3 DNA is TGTGCCAGCAGCGTAGGGCTAGCCTACGAGCAGTACTTC. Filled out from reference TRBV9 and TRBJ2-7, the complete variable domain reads DSGVTQTPKHLITATGQRVTLRCSPRSGDLSVYWYQQSLDQGLQFLIQYYNGEERAKGNILERFSAQQFPDLHSELNLSSLELGDSALYFCASSVGLAYEQYFGPGTRLTVT.

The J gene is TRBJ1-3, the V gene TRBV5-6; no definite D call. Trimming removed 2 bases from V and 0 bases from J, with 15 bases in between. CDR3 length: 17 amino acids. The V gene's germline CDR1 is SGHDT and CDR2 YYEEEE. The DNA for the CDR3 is TGTGCCAGCAGCTTTATGGGAGGGATTGGCTCTGGAAACACCATATATTTT. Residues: CASSFMGGIGSGNTIYF. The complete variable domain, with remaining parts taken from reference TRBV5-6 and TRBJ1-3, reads DAGVTQSPTHLIKTRGQQVTLRCSPKSGHDTVSWYQQALGQGPQFIFQYYEEEERQRGNFPDRFSGHQFPNYSSELNVNALLLGDSALYLCASSFMGGIGSGNTIYFGEGSWLTVV.

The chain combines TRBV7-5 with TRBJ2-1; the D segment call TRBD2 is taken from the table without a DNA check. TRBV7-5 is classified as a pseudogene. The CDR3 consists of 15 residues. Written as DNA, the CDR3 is TGTGCCAGAAGCGCGAGCGGGCTCACCTACAATGAGCAGTTCTTC. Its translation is CARSASGLTYNEQFF.

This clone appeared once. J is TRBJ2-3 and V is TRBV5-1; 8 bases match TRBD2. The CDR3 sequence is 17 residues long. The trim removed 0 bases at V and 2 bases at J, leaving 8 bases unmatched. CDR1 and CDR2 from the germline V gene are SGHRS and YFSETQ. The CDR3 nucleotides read TGCGCCAGCAGCTTGGCCCCGGGGGGGGGTATCACAGATACGCAGTATTTT. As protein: CASSLAPGGGITDTQYF.

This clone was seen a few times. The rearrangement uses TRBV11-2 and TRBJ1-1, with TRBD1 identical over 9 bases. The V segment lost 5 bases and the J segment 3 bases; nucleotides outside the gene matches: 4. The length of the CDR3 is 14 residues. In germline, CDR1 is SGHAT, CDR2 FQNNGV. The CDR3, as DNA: TGTGCCAGCAGCCCTAGACAGGGGGACACTGAAGCTTTCTTT. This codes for CASSPRQGDTEAFF.

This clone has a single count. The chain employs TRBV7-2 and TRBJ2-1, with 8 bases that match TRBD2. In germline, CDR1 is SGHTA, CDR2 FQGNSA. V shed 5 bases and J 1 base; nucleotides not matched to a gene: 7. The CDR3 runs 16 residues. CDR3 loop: CASSGRLARSYNEQFF. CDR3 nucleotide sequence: TGTGCCAGCAGCGGTAGACTAGCGCGATCCTACAATGAGCAGTTCTTC.

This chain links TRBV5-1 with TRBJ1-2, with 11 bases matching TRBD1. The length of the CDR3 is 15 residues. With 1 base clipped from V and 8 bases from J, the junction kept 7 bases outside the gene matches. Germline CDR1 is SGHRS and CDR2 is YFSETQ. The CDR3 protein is CASSLLDRGRKGYTF. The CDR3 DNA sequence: TGCGCCAGCAGCTTGCTGGACAGGGGGCGCAAAGGCTACACCTTC.

The CDR3 sequence: CASSTWTGGRASYYGYTF. The CDR3 DNA reads TGTGCCAGCAGCACGTGGACAGGGGGCAGAGCCTCATACTATGGCTACACCTTC. This sequence joins TRBV7-9 and TRBJ1-2, with TRBD1 matching 11 bases. V was clipped by 5 bases and J by 3 bases; unmatched bases: 14. The CDR3 spans 18 residues. The germline V gene encodes CDR1 SEHNR and CDR2 FQNEAQ (reference sequence).

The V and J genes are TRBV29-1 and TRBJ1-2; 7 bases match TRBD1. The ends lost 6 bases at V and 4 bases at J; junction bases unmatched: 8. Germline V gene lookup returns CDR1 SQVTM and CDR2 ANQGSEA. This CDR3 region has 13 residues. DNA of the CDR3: TGCAGCGTCACAGGACAGGTGGGCTATGGCTACACCTTC. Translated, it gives CSVTGQVGYGYTF.

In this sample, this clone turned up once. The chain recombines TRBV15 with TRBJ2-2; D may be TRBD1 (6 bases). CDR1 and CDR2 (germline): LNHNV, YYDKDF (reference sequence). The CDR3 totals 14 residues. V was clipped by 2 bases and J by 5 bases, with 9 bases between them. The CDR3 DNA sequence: TGTGCCACCAGCAGAAAAGACAGGACCGGGGAGCTGTTTTTT. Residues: CATSRKDRTGELFF.